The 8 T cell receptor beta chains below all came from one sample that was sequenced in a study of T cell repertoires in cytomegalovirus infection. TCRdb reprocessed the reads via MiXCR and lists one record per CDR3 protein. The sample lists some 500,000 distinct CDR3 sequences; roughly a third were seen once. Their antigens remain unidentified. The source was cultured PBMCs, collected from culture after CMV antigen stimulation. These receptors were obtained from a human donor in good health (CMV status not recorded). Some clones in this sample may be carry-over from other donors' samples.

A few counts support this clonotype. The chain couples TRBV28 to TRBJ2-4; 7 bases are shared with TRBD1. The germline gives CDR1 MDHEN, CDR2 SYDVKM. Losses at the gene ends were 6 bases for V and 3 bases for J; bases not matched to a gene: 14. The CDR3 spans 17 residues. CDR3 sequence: CASRHGAGGRGKNIQYF. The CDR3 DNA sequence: TGTGCCAGCAGGCATGGGGCAGGGGGTCGAGGCAAAAACATTCAGTACTTC.

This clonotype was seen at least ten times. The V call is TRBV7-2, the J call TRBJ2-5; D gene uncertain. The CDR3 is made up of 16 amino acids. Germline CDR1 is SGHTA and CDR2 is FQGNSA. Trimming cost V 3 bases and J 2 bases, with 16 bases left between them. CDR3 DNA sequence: TGTGCCAGCAGCTTGGAGAGTGCGATGAGGCAAGAGACCCAGTACTTC. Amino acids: CASSLESAMRQETQYF.

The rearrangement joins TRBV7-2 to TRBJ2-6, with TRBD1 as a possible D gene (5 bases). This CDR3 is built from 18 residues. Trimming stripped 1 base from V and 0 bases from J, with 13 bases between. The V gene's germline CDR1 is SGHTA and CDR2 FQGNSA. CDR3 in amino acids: CASSLGGQLSSGANVLTF. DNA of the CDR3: TGTGCCAGCAGCTTAGGGGGCCAACTTAGCTCTGGGGCCAACGTCCTGACTTTC. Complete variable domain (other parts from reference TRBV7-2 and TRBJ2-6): GAGVSQSPSNKVTEKGKDVELRCDPISGHTALYWYRQSLGQGLEFLIYFQGNSAPDKSGLPSDRFSAERTGGSVSTLTIQRTQQEDSAVYLCASSLGGQLSSGANVLTFGAGSRLTVL.

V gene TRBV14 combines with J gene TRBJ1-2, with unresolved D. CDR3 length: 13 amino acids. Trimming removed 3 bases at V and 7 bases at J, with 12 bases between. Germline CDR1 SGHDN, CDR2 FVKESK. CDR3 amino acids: CASSQKEGLGYTF. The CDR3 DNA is TGTGCCAGCAGCCAGAAAGAAGGACTTGGCTACACCTTC.

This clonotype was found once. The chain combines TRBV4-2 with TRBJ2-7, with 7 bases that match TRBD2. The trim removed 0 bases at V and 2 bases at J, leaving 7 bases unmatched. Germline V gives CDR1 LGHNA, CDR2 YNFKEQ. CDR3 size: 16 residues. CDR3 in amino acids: CASSQDLAGAPYEQYF. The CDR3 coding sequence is TGTGCCAGCAGCCAAGATCTGGCGGGAGCACCCTACGAGCAGTACTTC.

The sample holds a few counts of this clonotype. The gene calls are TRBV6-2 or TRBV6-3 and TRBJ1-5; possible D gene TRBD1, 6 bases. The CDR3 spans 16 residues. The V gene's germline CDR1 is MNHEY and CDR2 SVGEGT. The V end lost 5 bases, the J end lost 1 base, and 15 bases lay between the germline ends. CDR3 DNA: TGTGCCAGCAGTGGTGACAGGAGGTCCAGCAATCAGCCCCAGCATTTT. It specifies CASSGDRRSSNQPQHF.

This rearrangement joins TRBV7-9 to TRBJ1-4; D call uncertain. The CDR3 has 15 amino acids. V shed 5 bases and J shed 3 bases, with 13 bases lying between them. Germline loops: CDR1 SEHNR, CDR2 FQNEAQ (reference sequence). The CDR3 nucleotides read TGTGCCAGCAGCCCCCGGTGGGCCGCTAATGAAAAACTGTTTTTT. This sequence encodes CASSPRWAANEKLFF.

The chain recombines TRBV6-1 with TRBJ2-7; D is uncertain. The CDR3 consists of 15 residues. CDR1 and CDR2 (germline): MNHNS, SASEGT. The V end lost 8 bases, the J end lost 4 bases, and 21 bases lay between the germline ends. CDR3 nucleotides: TGTGCCAGCCAAGGTCAGGCACCCGGTGGGTACGAGCAGTACGTC. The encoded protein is CASQGQAPGGYEQYV.